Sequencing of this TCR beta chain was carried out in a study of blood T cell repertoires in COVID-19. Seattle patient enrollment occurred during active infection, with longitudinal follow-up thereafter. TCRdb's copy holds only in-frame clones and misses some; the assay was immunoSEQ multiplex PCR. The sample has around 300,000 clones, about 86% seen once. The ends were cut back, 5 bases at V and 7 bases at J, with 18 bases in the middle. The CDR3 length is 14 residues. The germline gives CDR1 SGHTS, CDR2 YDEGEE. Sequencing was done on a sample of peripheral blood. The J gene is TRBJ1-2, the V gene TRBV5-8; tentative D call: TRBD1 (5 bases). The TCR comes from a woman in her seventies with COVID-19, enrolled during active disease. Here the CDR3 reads CASSSMAGTSGYTF. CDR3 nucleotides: TGTGCCAGCAGTTCCATGGCGGGGACGAGTGGCTACACCTTC.